This T cell receptor beta chain is drawn from a study of CD8 T cells in Susac syndrome. Study-wide context: Active disease was present in more than five of the sequenced Susac syndrome patients, and remission in about eight. General study results and limits: There were approximately 15 Susac-specific public clones in total CD8+ repertoires and roughly five in CD8+ TEMRA repertoires.

The authors reverse transcribed roughly 0.5 to 1 ug RNA with random hexamers. Via MiXCR, TCRdb re-called the immunoSEQ multiplex PCR reads, giving one row per CDR3 protein. The top ten hold approximately 0.33% of the sample, which has some 97,000 distinct CDR3 sequences, approximately 95% seen once. This clonotype has just one count. Its antigen is unidentified. The specimen sequenced was CD8+ T cells from PBMCs. This clonotype was sampled from a human donor with Susac syndrome.

The CDR3 DNA follows: TGCGCCAGCAGCCCGACAGGTGGACAGGGATTCACTGAAGCTTTCTTT. Its protein is CASSPTGGQGFTEAFF. The rearrangement uses TRBV5-1 and TRBJ1-1; 8 bases match TRBD1. Germline V gene lookup returns CDR1 SGHRS and CDR2 YFSETQ. The ends lost 4 bases at V and 4 bases at J; junction bases unmatched: 12. CDR3 length: 16 amino acids. The full variable domain, completed using reference TRBV5-1 and TRBJ1-1, is KAGVTQTPRYLIKTRGQQVTLSCSPISGHRSVSWYQQTPGQGLQFLFEYFSETQRNKGNFPGRFSGRQFSNSRSEMNVSTLELGDSALYLCASSPTGGQGFTEAFFGQGTRLTVV.